This TCR beta chain was sequenced in a study of blood T cell repertoires in COVID-19. Generated by immunoSEQ multiplex PCR, the TCRdb table keeps only in-frame clones and is missing some. The table records 230,000 or so clones, roughly 88% of them present only once. Germline CDR1 GTSNPN, CDR2 SVGIG (reference sequence). The V and J ends lost 8 bases and 3 bases respectively, with 13 bases between them. This CDR3 has 12 amino acids. The chain has TRBV30 and TRBJ1-2; unclear D gene. The sequenced sample consisted of PBMCs or T cells enriched from blood (not recorded which). This sequence was found in a woman aged 40 to 50 with acute COVID-19. The CDR3 sequence is CAMRARDYGYTF. In DNA form, the CDR3 reads TGTGCCATGAGGGCGCGGGACTATGGCTACACCTTC.